Only a few counts were recorded for the clone carrying this T cell receptor beta chain. Sequenced material consisted of expressed TCRB transcripts (all of the isolated RNA was reverse transcribed). Only in-frame clones appear in the TCRdb table, and some are missing; sequencing was by immunoSEQ multiplex PCR. The sample consists of 120,000 to 150,000 clones, roughly 10% of them appearing once. Trimming took off 4 bases at V and 5 bases at J, with 14 bases between the two ends. The CDR3 has 14 amino acids. From germline, CDR1 is MDHEN and CDR2 SYDVKM. These data originate in a study of beta chain features in type 1 diabetes. Staining for CD45RO/CCR7/CD25/CD127/CD95/CD27 allowed sorting of CD4+ naive, central memory, regulatory and stem cell-like memory cells.

The sequenced sample consisted of central memory CD4+ T cells from blood. The chain links TRBV28 to TRBJ1-2; tentative D call: TRBD1 (5 bases). The source is a woman aged 40 to 49 in good health. CDR3 nucleotide sequence: TGTGCCAGCAGTTCGATACAGGTCCCTTATGGCTACACCTTC. Protein sequence: CASSSIQVPYGYTF.